What follows are 16 T cell receptor beta chains derived from one specimen sequenced in a study of tumour-infiltrating T cells in Burkitt lymphoma. Sequenced by immunoSEQ multiplex PCR; TCRdb stores in-frame clones only, minus some. This table holds 13,000 to 15,000 clones, roughly 74% found once. Input material: tumor tissue. All receptors come from a human donor with diffuse large B-cell lymphoma.

This chain connects TRBV29-1 to TRBJ1-1, with a possible D match to TRBD1 (6 bases). V was clipped by 7 bases and J by 2 bases, with 14 bases between them. CDR1 and CDR2 from the germline V gene are SQVTM and ANQGSEA. The CDR3 contains 13 residues. The CDR3 DNA follows: TGCAGCGCTGGACAGCTTATAAACACTGAAGCTTTCTTT. It is translated as CSAGQLINTEAFF.

This clone was recorded once. The rearrangement joins TRBV29-1 to TRBJ2-1; 7 bases align to TRBD2. Germline CDR1 SQVTM, CDR2 ANQGSEA. There are 14 residues in the CDR3. V lost 3 bases and J lost 4; bases outside the gene matches: 6. The CDR3 loop is CSVDGLADYNEQFF. The CDR3 DNA sequence: TGCAGCGTTGACGGGCTAGCGGATTACAATGAGCAGTTCTTC.

This clone was recorded only once. The chain joins TRBV9 to TRBJ1-3, with 7 bases that match TRBD1. Germline V gene lookup returns CDR1 SGDLS and CDR2 YYNGEE. The CDR3 totals 16 residues. The ends lost 2 bases at V and 4 bases at J; junction bases unmatched: 9. DNA for the CDR3: TGTGCCAGCAGCGTTACTTCCGGGACAGCAGGAAACACCATATATTTT. Amino acids: CASSVTSGTAGNTIYF.

V and J are TRBV18 and TRBJ2-7; D is ambiguous. The CDR3 has 14 amino acids. The germline V gene encodes CDR1 KGHSH and CDR2 LQKENI. Trimming stripped 1 base from V and 7 bases from J, with 14 bases between. The CDR3 reads CASSPLPEKGEQYV. CDR3 coding DNA: TGTGCCAGCTCACCACTCCCCGAGAAGGGTGAGCAGTACGTC.

This clone was counted a single time. The chain has TRBV5-4 and TRBJ2-1, with 8 bases lining up with TRBD1. This CDR3 is built from 15 residues. The germline V gene encodes CDR1 SGHNT and CDR2 YYREEE (reference sequence). J was trimmed by 6 bases and V by 0 bases; bases with no gene match: 5. CDR3 sequence: CASSLGQGTPNEQFF. Here the CDR3 DNA reads TGTGCCAGCAGCTTGGGACAGGGGACCCCCAATGAGCAGTTCTTC.

V is TRBV5-4 and J is TRBJ2-3; TRBD2 matches 8 bases. The CDR3 runs 17 residues. The J segment lost 0 bases and the V segment lost 3 bases, leaving 9 bases of the junction unmatched. The germline V gene has CDR1 SGHNT and CDR2 YYREEE (reference sequence). The CDR3 coding sequence is TGTGCCAGCAGCTCCGTTGAGAAGCGGGAGAGCACAGATACGCAGTATTTT. It encodes CASSSVEKRESTDTQYF.

There are a few counts of this clone. The CDR3 DNA sequence: TGTGCCAGCACCCCCGGGACAGACTATGGCTACACCTTC. Its translation is CASTPGTDYGYTF. The rearrangement links TRBV27 to TRBJ1-2, with 7 nucleotides matching TRBD1. Germline-derived CDR1 and CDR2 are MNHEY and SMNVEV (reference sequence). The ends lost 7 bases at V and 3 bases at J; junction bases unmatched: 5. This CDR3 is built from 13 residues.

V is TRBV5-4 and J is TRBJ1-3; TRBD1 might be the D (5 bases). From germline, CDR1 is SGHNT and CDR2 YYREEE (reference sequence). Trimming removed 3 bases at V and 4 bases at J, with 11 bases between. This CDR3 is built from 14 residues. CDR3 protein: CASSSPRDGNTIYF. The CDR3 region has the DNA TGTGCCAGCAGCTCCCCGCGGGACGGAAACACCATATATTTT. The complete variable domain, with remaining parts taken from reference TRBV5-4 and TRBJ1-3, reads ETGVTQSPTHLIKTRGQQVTLRCSSQSGHNTVSWYQQALGQGPQFIFQYYREEENGRGNFPPRFSGLQFPNYSSELNVNALELDDSALYLCASSSPRDGNTIYFGEGSWLTVV.

This rearrangement joins TRBV7-2 to TRBJ1-5; the D is unclear. V was trimmed by 2 bases and J by 7 bases, leaving 6 bases between them. The CDR3 is made up of 12 amino acids. CDR1 and CDR2 from the germline V gene are SGHTA and FQGNSA. The CDR3 nucleotides are TGTGCCAGCAGCTTATTGGGACAGCCCCAGCATTTT. This codes for CASSLLGQPQHF.

This sequence joins TRBV10-3 and TRBJ1-5; D gene unclear. Trimming took off 3 bases at V and 1 base at J, with 10 bases between the two ends. The CDR3 runs 15 residues. Germline values: CDR1 ENHRY, CDR2 SYGVKD. CDR3 loop: CAISDLGQSNQPQHF. In DNA form, the CDR3 reads TGTGCCATCAGTGATTTAGGCCAGAGCAATCAGCCCCAGCATTTT.

This clone has only a few counts. The genes are TRBV4-2 and TRBJ2-1; the D gene is possibly TRBD2 (6 bases). Trimming pared 1 base from V and 4 bases from J, leaving 14 bases between. The CDR3 is 16 residues long. The V gene's germline CDR1 is LGHNA and CDR2 YNFKEQ. CDR3 region: CASSQGAGKAYNEQFF. The CDR3 nucleotides are TGTGCCAGCAGCCAAGGGGCGGGGAAAGCTTACAATGAGCAGTTCTTC.

The table lists this clone with a few counts. This sequence joins TRBV9 and TRBJ2-7; tentative D call: TRBD2 (5 bases). The V gene's germline CDR1 is SGDLS and CDR2 YYNGEE. V was cut by 5 bases and J by 7 bases, with 13 bases left in between. CDR3 length: 12 amino acids. DNA of the CDR3: TGTGCCAGCAGTCCCAGCGAGGGAGAGCAGTACTTC. Translated, it gives CASSPSEGEQYF.

This clone ranks as large. This chain connects TRBV7-2 to TRBJ2-3; 11 bases line up with TRBD1. V was clipped by 5 bases and J by 3 bases; unmatched bases: 7. This CDR3 comprises 16 residues. From germline, CDR1 is SGHTA and CDR2 FQGNSA. CDR3 bases: TGTGCCAGCAGCGGGCCGGGACAGGGGGTAACAGATACGCAGTATTTT. Residues: CASSGPGQGVTDTQYF.

The V gene is TRBV7-8, the J gene TRBJ1-1; D gene ambiguous. Germline V CDR1 and CDR2: SGHVS, FQNEAQ. This CDR3 contains 13 residues. V was cut by 5 bases and J by 0 bases, with 7 bases left in between. The CDR3: CASSLSVNTEAFF. The CDR3 bases are TGTGCCAGCAGCCTATCGGTGAACACTGAAGCTTTCTTT.

The chain recombines TRBV9 with TRBJ1-1, with TRBD1 as a possible D gene (6 bases). This CDR3 comprises 14 residues. The V gene lost 4 bases and the J gene lost 3 bases, with 13 bases spanning the gap. The germline V gene has CDR1 SGDLS and CDR2 YYNGEE. This CDR3 reads CASSRGGMDTEAFF. The CDR3, as DNA: TGTGCCAGCAGCAGGGGGGGAATGGACACTGAAGCTTTCTTT.

This chain links TRBV29-1 with TRBJ2-4, with a possible D match to TRBD2 (5 bases). The germline V gene has CDR1 SQVTM and CDR2 ANQGSEA. V shed 3 bases and J shed 0 bases, with 6 bases lying between them. The CDR3 consists of 13 residues. DNA for the CDR3: TGCAGCGTTGAGAGGGCAGCCAAAAACATTCAGTACTTC. It specifies CSVERAAKNIQYF.